The rows below give T cell receptor beta chains drawn from one sample of a study of T-cell memory formation after mild COVID-19. TCRdb ran MiXCR on the 5' RACE reads and lists one entry per CDR3 protein. The sample carries about 200,000 distinct CDR3 sequences, 7.5% to 10% recorded once. The specimen was PBMCs or a T cell subset sorted from them (not recorded which). Receptors originate from a man younger than 30 who had mild COVID-19 (a few samples of this study predate the infection). Cell type and time point are not known. Both conserved end residues are part of each CDR3. Fields, in order: D gene, J gene, V gene, clone size, CDR3 DNA, CDR3 protein. A D gene is named only where the DNA matches it firmly. Rows may omit the clone size; those that give it use once, few, many or a size class.

d_gene: TRBD2
j_gene: TRBJ2-7
v_gene: TRBV7-9
abundance: .
CDR3nt: TGTGCCAGCAGCTTAGGGGGAGGGAGAGCCTCCTACGAGCAGTACTTC
CDR3aa: CASSLGGGRASYEQYF

d_gene: .
j_gene: TRBJ1-4
v_gene: TRBV5-1
abundance: few
CDR3nt: TGCGCCAGCAGCTACCTCGGGGGGAATGAAAAACTGTTTTTT
CDR3aa: CASSYLGGNEKLFF

d_gene: TRBD2
j_gene: TRBJ2-1
v_gene: TRBV6-5
abundance: few
CDR3nt: TGTGCCAGCAATCGACTAGCGGGGAGCAATGAGCAGTTCTTC
CDR3aa: CASNRLAGSNEQFF

d_gene: TRBD1
j_gene: TRBJ2-2
v_gene: TRBV20-1
abundance: .
CDR3nt: TGCAGTGGCGGGACAGGGAACACCGGGGAGCTGTTTTTT
CDR3aa: CSGGTGNTGELFF

d_gene: .
j_gene: TRBJ2-2
v_gene: TRBV7-2
abundance: many
CDR3nt: TGCGCCAGCAGCTTGTACACCGGGGAGCTGTTTTTT
CDR3aa: CASSLYTGELFF

d_gene: .
j_gene: TRBJ2-7
v_gene: TRBV5-8
abundance: .
CDR3nt: TGTGCCAGCAGCCCCCGTGAGCGATCCTCCTACGAGCAGTACTTC
CDR3aa: CASSPRERSSYEQYF

d_gene: TRBD1
j_gene: TRBJ1-5
v_gene: TRBV12-3/TRBV12-4
abundance: few
CDR3nt: TGTGCCAGCAGTTTTCAGGGGGCTCTTGAGCCCCAGCATTTT
CDR3aa: CASSFQGALEPQHF

d_gene: .
j_gene: TRBJ1-4
v_gene: TRBV27
abundance: .
CDR3nt: TGTGCCAGCAGTTTTGCGGGGGTGAGGGAAAAACTGTTTTTT
CDR3aa: CASSFAGVREKLFF

d_gene: .
j_gene: TRBJ2-3
v_gene: TRBV3-1
abundance: few
CDR3nt: TGTGCCAGCAGCCAAAGCGTAAGCACAGATACGCAGTATTTT
CDR3aa: CASSQSVSTDTQYF

d_gene: .
j_gene: TRBJ2-3
v_gene: TRBV6-1
abundance: .
CDR3nt: TGTGCCAGCACCCCGGGGACAGATACGCAGTATTTT
CDR3aa: CASTPGTDTQYF

d_gene: TRBD1
j_gene: TRBJ1-4
v_gene: TRBV6-6
abundance: few
CDR3nt: TGTGCCACCGGGGACCGGGACAGCGATGAAAAACTGTTTTTT
CDR3aa: CATGDRDSDEKLFF

d_gene: .
j_gene: TRBJ2-3
v_gene: TRBV5-1
abundance: many
CDR3nt: TGCGCCAGCAGCTTCAGGTCAGATACGCAGTATTTT
CDR3aa: CASSFRSDTQYF